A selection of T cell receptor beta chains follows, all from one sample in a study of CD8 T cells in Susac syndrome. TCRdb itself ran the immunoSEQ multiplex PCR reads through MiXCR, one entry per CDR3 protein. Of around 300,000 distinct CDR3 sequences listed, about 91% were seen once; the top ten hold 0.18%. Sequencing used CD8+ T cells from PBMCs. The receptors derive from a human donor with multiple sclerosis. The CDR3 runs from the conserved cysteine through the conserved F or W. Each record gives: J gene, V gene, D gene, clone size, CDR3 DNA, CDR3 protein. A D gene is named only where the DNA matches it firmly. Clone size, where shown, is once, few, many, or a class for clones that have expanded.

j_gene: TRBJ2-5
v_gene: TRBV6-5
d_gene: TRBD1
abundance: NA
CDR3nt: TGTGCCAGCACCGCAGGGGGAGAAGAGACCCAGTACTTC
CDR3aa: CASTAGGEETQYF

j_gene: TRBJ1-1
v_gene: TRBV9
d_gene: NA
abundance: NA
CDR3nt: TGTGCCAGCGGGTTGGAGGGAACTGAAGCTTTCTTT
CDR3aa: CASGLEGTEAFF

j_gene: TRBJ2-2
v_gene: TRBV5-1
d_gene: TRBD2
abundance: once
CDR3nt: TGCGCCAGCAGCTGGACTAGCGGGAGAACCGGGGAGCTGTTTTTT
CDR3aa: CASSWTSGRTGELFF

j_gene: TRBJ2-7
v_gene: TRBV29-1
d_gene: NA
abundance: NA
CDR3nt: TGCAGCGTCAGGGACGGGTCCCTCTCAGAGCAGTACTTC
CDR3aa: CSVRDGSLSEQYF

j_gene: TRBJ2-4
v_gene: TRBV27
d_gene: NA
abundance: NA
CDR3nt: TGTGCCAGCAGCCCAGACACCCCCGGAAACATTCAGTACTTC
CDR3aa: CASSPDTPGNIQYF

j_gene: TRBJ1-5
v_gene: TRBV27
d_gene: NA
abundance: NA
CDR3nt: TGTGCCAGCAGGACCCTAGATCAGCCCCAGCATTTT
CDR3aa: CASRTLDQPQHF

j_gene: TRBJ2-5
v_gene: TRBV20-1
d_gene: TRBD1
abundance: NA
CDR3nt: TGCAGTGCTAGACCGGGACAGGGAGAGACCCAGTACTTC
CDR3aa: CSARPGQGETQYF

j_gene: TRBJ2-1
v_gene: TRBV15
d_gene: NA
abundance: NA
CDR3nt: TGTGCCACCCGCGACTCCTACAATGAGCAGTTCTTC
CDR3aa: CATRDSYNEQFF

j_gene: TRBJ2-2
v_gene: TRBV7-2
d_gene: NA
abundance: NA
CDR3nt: TGTGCCAGCAGCTTACCCAACGGGGAGCTGTTTTTT
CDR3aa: CASSLPNGELFF

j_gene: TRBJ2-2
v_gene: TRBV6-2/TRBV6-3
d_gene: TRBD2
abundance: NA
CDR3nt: TGTGCCAGCAGTTACTCCCTAGCGGGAGGGGAAGCGAACACCGGGGAGCTGTTTTTT
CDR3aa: CASSYSLAGGEANTGELFF

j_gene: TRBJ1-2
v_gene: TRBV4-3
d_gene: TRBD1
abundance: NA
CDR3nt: TGCGCCAGCAGCCAAGGACAGGGATTGAGCGGCTACACCTTC
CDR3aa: CASSQGQGLSGYTF

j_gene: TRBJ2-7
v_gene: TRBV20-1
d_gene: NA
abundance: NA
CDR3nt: TGCAGTGCTAGTAAGGGAGGCCAAACCTACGAGCAGTACTTC
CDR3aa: CSASKGGQTYEQYF

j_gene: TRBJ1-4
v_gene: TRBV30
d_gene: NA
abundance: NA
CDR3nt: TGTGCCTGGAGTGTACAGGTCCGAGAGTCTTTTATTTCGACCGCTACAACTAATGAAAAACTGTTTTTT
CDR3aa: CAWSVQVRESFISTATTNEKLFF

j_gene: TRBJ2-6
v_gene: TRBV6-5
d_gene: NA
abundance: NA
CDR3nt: TGTGCCAGCAGTTCCCAGGCCTGGGACAAGGGACCTGGGGCCAACGTCCTGACTTTC
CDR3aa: CASSSQAWDKGPGANVLTF

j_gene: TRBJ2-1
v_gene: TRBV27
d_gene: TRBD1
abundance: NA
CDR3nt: TGTGCCAGCCTAGTCAGGCGGACAGGGGGCCTAGCCGTGGATGAGCAGTTCTTC
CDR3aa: CASLVRRTGGLAVDEQFF

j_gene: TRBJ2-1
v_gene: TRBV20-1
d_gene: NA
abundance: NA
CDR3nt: TGCAGTGCTAGAGACCTAGCGAACTCCTACAATGAGCAGTTCTTC
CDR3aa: CSARDLANSYNEQFF

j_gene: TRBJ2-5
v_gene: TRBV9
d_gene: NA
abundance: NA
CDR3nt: TGTGCCAGCAGCGTAGGGGACCGCGAGAAGACCCAGTACTTC
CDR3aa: CASSVGDREKTQYF

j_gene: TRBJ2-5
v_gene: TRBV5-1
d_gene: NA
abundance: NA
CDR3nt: TGCGCCAGCAGCTTGATACAACTCCAAGAGACCCAGTACTTC
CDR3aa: CASSLIQLQETQYF

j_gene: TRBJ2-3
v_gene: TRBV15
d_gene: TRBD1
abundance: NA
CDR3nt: TGTGCCACCAGCGGTCGACAGGGAGGCACAGATACGCAGTATTTT
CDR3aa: CATSGRQGGTDTQYF

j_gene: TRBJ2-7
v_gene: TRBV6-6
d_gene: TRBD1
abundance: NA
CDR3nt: TGTGCCAGCAGTTCGACAGGGGGCTTCTCCTACGAGCAGTACTTC
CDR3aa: CASSSTGGFSYEQYF

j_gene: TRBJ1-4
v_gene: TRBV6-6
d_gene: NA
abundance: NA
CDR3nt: TGTGCCAGCAGTTATCCCCTCAATGAAAAACTGTTTTTT
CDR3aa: CASSYPLNEKLFF

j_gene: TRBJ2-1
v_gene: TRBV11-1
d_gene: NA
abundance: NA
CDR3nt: TGTGCCGTGGAGGGCCGGAATGAGCAGTTCTTC
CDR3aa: CAVEGRNEQFF